Detailed here is one T cell receptor (beta chain). Its binding antigen is unknown. No base qualities exist here, and no much larger clone lies one base off it. The donors were healthy, HIV-negative adults with no recently reported acute infections or vaccinations. Every donor was a Caucasian adult residing in Nashville, Tennessee, USA. CD4+ T cells were enriched through magnetic negative selection, after which naive cells were positively selected on CD45RA and the remaining negative fraction served as the memory subset. Blood was obtained by leukapheresis, after which PBMCs were separated by Ficoll-Histopaque density gradient centrifugation and cryopreserved in liquid nitrogen vapor phase. Analytical flow cytometry was used to check the purity and quantity of every magnetically sorted T cell population. From each sorted fraction, genomic DNA was isolated and quantified by UV absorbance on a Nanodrop 2000c.

This sample is part of a study of shared clonotypes between healthy human individuals (dated by TCRdb to 2018 to 2021). Regarding the study in general: The cohort included three men and a couple of women between 18 and 49 years of age. For each donor, CD4 naive and CD4 memory were each given three plates, CD8 naive was given two plates, and CD8 memory was given one plate. Between about 0.94 and 10 billion PBMCs per donor were obtained by leukapheresis. To increase sequencing depth and limit assay-specific biases, different laboratories used diverse techniques to prepare libraries and sequence TCR repertoires. The study deeply sequenced blood TCR repertoires of several healthy adults to estimate repertoire size and the extent of clonotype sharing between individuals.

The germline V gene (reference sequence) sets CDR1 to MNHNY and CDR2 to SVGAGI. The CDR3 holds 14 amino acids from the cysteine to the phenylalanine. The read is trimmed to its CDR3 DNA, 42 bases read in frame from base 1. V is pared back by 2 bases and J by 0 bases, with 8 bases lying between the germline termini. TCR CDR3 regions were amplified from genomic DNA by multiplex PCR using the deep immunoSEQ assay. Extracted genomic DNA from each cell subset was spread evenly across all wells of several immunoSEQ 96-well plates, with each plate serving as a replicate. For sorted subsets, approximately 190 ng genomic DNA, equal to tens of thousands of T cell genomes, was loaded into each replicate PCR. The purified libraries were quantified using a Qubit 3.0 fluorometer, sized with a Bioanalyzer 2100, and then quantified again using the KAPA Library Quantification kit. Each immunoSEQ 96-well plate was sequenced on its own single-read 150-cycle Illumina NextSeq 550 flow cell. In the paper's pipeline: Because only junctional sequences without quality scores were contained in the immunoSEQ output, filtering matching that applied to full-length reads could not be performed. Sequences were annotated with PyIR, a Python wrapper for IgBLAST v1.9, using IMGT germline references to assign V/J genes and CDR3. Reads were filtered out if the reads had weak V/J assignments (E-value above 1e-6), no CDR3, stop codons, out-of-frame junctions, or ambiguous translated residues. A V3J clonotype was defined by an identical inferred V gene, J gene, and CDR3 amino acid sequence. Percentage overlap between repertoires was calculated by dividing the number of shared unique clonotypes by the size of the smaller repertoire. Three approaches were used to assess repertoire richness: RTK rarefaction, the Chao1 estimator, and Recon v2.1 estimates of unobserved clonotypes. Generation probabilities were computed with OLGA for all TCRbeta clonotypes obtained by the gDNA method from a handful of donors. TCRdb took this table from immuneACCESS and kept in-frame rearrangements with V and J called. Such tables lack part of the clones; where checked against another copy, unresolved V genes explain under half of the gap, and the rest is unexplained. D and trimming come from the DNA, and the V and J calls and clone size come from that table. The sample table holds 2,500,000 or so clones, of which 85% to 95% were seen once. The ten largest clonotypes hold under 0.15% of the sample.

Here is what the overall study found, with its caveats: Compared with non-shared clonotypes, clonotypes shared by all four sorted-subset donors had higher generation probabilities. Naive subsets generally had larger estimated clonotype richness than memory subsets. Because the study included only a small number of donors, the genetic and exposure-history diversity represented was limited. Only blood was sampled, and tissue TCR repertoires likely differ from those in blood. Even with the large sequencing depth, rarefaction of the sorted-subset datasets indicated that sequencing was incomplete. Sharing across several donors was observed for around 5% of naive CD4, 3.5% of naive CD8, 2.3% of memory CD4, and about 0.39% of memory CD8 clonotypes. Pairwise subsampling led to the expectation that sequencing depth would affect the degree of clonotype sharing among donors.

The sequenced sample was naive CD4+ T cells sorted from blood. The cell subset or site label for this specimen denotes: CD45RA+ positively selected. This TCR came from a man aged 18 to 30 in good health. The V and J genes are TRBV6-6 and TRBJ2-7; the D gene is possibly TRBD2, with 5 bases matching. The CDR3 reads CASSYEGFSYEQYF. The DNA sequence follows: TGTGCCAGCAGTTACGAGGGTTTCTCCTACGAGCAGTACTTC.